These 20 T cell receptor beta chains were all obtained from the same sample, sequenced in a study of T-cell reconstitution after alpha-beta-depleted transplantation in children. The TCRbeta library incorporated unique molecular identifiers. Via MiXCR, TCRdb re-called the PCR reads, giving one row per CDR3 protein. The table has 150,000 to 200,000 distinct CDR3 sequences, roughly 6.3% seen once. The source material was PBMCs, sampled before TCRalphabeta/CD19-depleted stem cell transplant. The receptors here all came from a girl in the first two years of life with combined immunodeficiency, due to receive a stem cell transplant.

This clonotype was detected many times. This sequence joins TRBV4-3 and TRBJ2-1; no clear D gene. The length of the CDR3 is 14 residues. Germline V lookup: CDR1 LGHNA, CDR2 YSLEER. The germline V and J ends were trimmed by 1 base and 5 bases, with 9 bases remaining between them. The CDR3 spells CASSQGRMDNEQFF. The CDR3 DNA reads TGCGCCAGCAGCCAAGGACGCATGGACAATGAGCAGTTCTTC.

The sample holds many counts of this clonotype. The chain couples TRBV5-1 to TRBJ2-3; 8 bases fit TRBD2. CDR1 is SGHRS, CDR2 YFSETQ, per germline. V was pared by 0 bases and J by 4 bases, with 19 bases of the junction left unmatched. The CDR3 consists of 20 residues. This chain's CDR3 is CASSLEAIIRREAWADTQYF. Here the CDR3 DNA reads TGCGCCAGCAGCTTGGAGGCAATAATTAGGCGGGAGGCGTGGGCAGATACGCAGTATTTT.

This clonotype was counted ten times or more. This chain joins TRBV7-9 and TRBJ1-2, with D uncertain. Deletions cut 7 bases from V and 6 bases from J, with 15 bases between. The CDR3 is 13 residues long. Germline CDR1 and CDR2: SEHNR and FQNEAQ (reference sequence). The CDR3 reads CASILGGQDGYTF. CDR3 sequence (DNA): TGTGCCAGCATCCTAGGCGGGCAGGATGGCTACACCTTC.

This clonotype was seen at least ten times. The chain links TRBV11-2 to TRBJ1-2, with D hard to call. The CDR3 spans 13 residues. The germline CDR1 and CDR2 sequences are SGHAT and FQNNGV. V lost 5 bases and J 3 bases, leaving 10 bases between the germline ends. DNA for the CDR3: TGTGCCAGCAGCACCGAGCACGACTATGGCTACACCTTC. Amino acid sequence: CASSTEHDYGYTF.

In this sample, this clonotype turned up many times. This sequence joins TRBV28 and TRBJ2-3; 9 bases fit TRBD2. The germline V gene encodes CDR1 MDHEN and CDR2 SYDVKM. There are 18 residues in the CDR3. The ends lost 2 bases at V and 0 bases at J; junction bases unmatched: 9. The CDR3: CASSLMSSGDSSTDTQYF. CDR3 nucleotide sequence: TGTGCCAGCAGTTTAATGTCTAGCGGGGACAGTAGCACAGATACGCAGTATTTT.

This clonotype was recorded many times. The rearrangement links TRBV29-1 to TRBJ1-2; 9 bases match TRBD1. This CDR3 is built from 13 residues. With V trimmed by 8 bases and J by 2 bases, 6 bases remained unmatched. The germline V gene has CDR1 SQVTM and CDR2 ANQGSEA. In DNA, the CDR3 is TGCAGCTTAACGACAGGGGGGAACTATGGCTACACCTTC. It specifies CSLTTGGNYGYTF.

This clonotype occurred once. A much bigger clone sits one base away, suggesting this may be a read error. This chain uses TRBV6-5 with TRBJ2-7; D unclear. The ends were cut back, 8 bases at V and 2 bases at J, with 16 bases in the middle. CDR3 length: 14 amino acids. Germline lookup yields CDR1 MNHEY and CDR2 SVGAGI. CDR3 nucleotides: TGTGCCAGCGGTTCTGAGAACCATCCCTACGAGCAGTACTTC. Translating it yields CASGSENHPYEQYF.

This clonotype showed up many times. The chain employs TRBV28 and TRBJ2-1, with D possibly called TRBD1 or TRBD2 (5 bases each). CDR1 and CDR2 (germline): MDHEN, SYDVKM. This CDR3 has 13 amino acids. Deletions cut 8 bases from V and 6 bases from J, with 14 bases between. CDR3 in DNA: TGTGCCAGCTACGAACCTGGGGGCAATGAGCAGTTCTTC. Amino acids: CASYEPGGNEQFF.

The chain has TRBV5-1 and TRBJ1-1; D is uncertain. The CDR3 consists of 15 residues. Trimming left V 1 base short and J 1 base short, with 11 bases between. Germline lookup yields CDR1 SGHRS and CDR2 YFSETQ. CDR3 protein: CASSLMAGGNTEAFF. CDR3 sequence (DNA): TGCGCCAGCAGCTTGATGGCCGGCGGGAACACTGAAGCTTTCTTT.

This clonotype was seen many times. J is TRBJ2-2 and V is TRBV29-1; the D gene is possibly TRBD2 (5 bases). Germline V CDR1 and CDR2: SQVTM, ANQGSEA. Trimming left V 5 bases short and J 5 bases short, with 9 bases between. CDR3 length: 12 amino acids. The CDR3 region is CSVPEGTGELFF. The DNA for the CDR3 is TGCAGCGTTCCAGAGGGAACCGGGGAGCTGTTTTTT.

This clonotype was seen at least ten times. J is TRBJ2-1 and V is TRBV12-3 or TRBV12-4; either TRBD1 or TRBD2 may fit D (5 bases each). The ends were cut back, 5 bases at V and 13 bases at J, with 18 bases in the middle. The CDR3 has 13 amino acids. In nucleotides, the CDR3 is TGTGCCAGCAGTCCCCCGGGACCCAATTCTCAGTTCTTC. Translating gives CASSPPGPNSQFF.

Ten or more counts support this clonotype. V is TRBV7-9 and J is TRBJ1-6; D might be TRBD1 (5 bases). Trimming removed 0 bases at V and 13 bases at J, with 16 bases between. Germline CDR1 is SEHNR and CDR2 is FQNEAQ (reference sequence). CDR3 length: 15 residues. As DNA, the CDR3 is TGTGCCAGCAGCTTAGCGAGCTGGGGCAGTTCCCCCCTCCACTTT. Its translation is CASSLASWGSSPLHF.

The table lists this clonotype with many counts. The chain carries TRBV19 and TRBJ1-2; 7 bases are shared with TRBD1. Trimming cost V 4 bases and J 7 bases; bases outside gene matches: 6. The CDR3 has 13 residues. Germline values: CDR1 LNHDA, CDR2 SQIVND (reference sequence). CDR3 in DNA: TGTGCCAGTAGTACCCTGGACAGGTCTGGCTACACCTTC. It codes for CASSTLDRSGYTF.

In this sample, this clonotype turned up many times. The chain combines TRBV7-2 with TRBJ2-6; maybe TRBD1 (6 bases). The CDR3 extends over 16 amino acids. Between the trimmed V and J ends, which lost 1 base and 2 bases, there was a span of 9 bases. CDR1 and CDR2 from the germline V gene are SGHTA and FQGNSA. The CDR3 loop is CASSLGRTAGANVLTF. For the CDR3, the DNA is TGTGCCAGCAGCTTAGGGAGGACAGCTGGGGCCAACGTCCTGACTTTC.

This clonotype appeared once. A much larger clone differs from this one at a single base, so this may be a read error. The CDR3 nucleotides are TGTGCCCGCAGCCCCCGACAGGGGAAGAACACTGAAGCTTTCTTT. This codes for CARSPRQGKNTEAFF. The J gene is TRBJ1-1, the V gene TRBV7-8; 8 bases fit TRBD1. Germline V CDR1 and CDR2: SGHVS, FQNEAQ. This CDR3 is built from 15 residues.

In its sample, this clonotype was seen a few times. The rearrangement uses TRBV12-3 or TRBV12-4 and TRBJ2-2, with 12 bases aligning to TRBD2. The trim removed 3 bases at V and 6 bases at J, leaving 2 bases unmatched. This CDR3 comprises 15 residues. The CDR3 region is CASSLTSGGPGELFF. CDR3 nucleotides: TGTGCCAGCAGTTTGACTAGCGGGGGACCCGGGGAGCTGTTTTTT.

This clonotype was counted at least ten times. This chain uses TRBV7-6 with TRBJ2-7; D might be TRBD2 (5 bases). V dropped 1 base and J dropped 2 bases, with 18 bases sitting between them. CDR1 and CDR2 (germline): SGHVS, FNYEAQ. This CDR3 is 17 amino acids long. The CDR3 region is CASSLGVAELVTYEQYF. The CDR3 DNA sequence: TGTGCCAGCAGCTTAGGCGTGGCGGAACTAGTGACCTACGAGCAGTACTTC.

The sample holds many counts of this clonotype. This chain uses TRBV24-1 with TRBJ2-2, with D possibly being TRBD1 (5 bases). Trimming shortened V by 0 bases and J by 1 base, and 8 bases separated the two germline ends. The CDR3 is made up of 16 amino acids. Germline V gene sequence: CDR1 KGHDR, CDR2 SFDVKD. CDR3 coding DNA: TGTGCCACCAGTGATTTGGGCAGGGAGAACACCGGGGAGCTGTTTTTT. This codes for CATSDLGRENTGELFF.

The chain joins TRBV19 to TRBJ2-6, with D maybe TRBD2 (5 bases). The V and J ends lost 8 bases and 0 bases respectively, with 14 bases between them. Germline CDR1 LNHDA, CDR2 SQIVND (reference sequence). The CDR3 covers 16 residues. CDR3 residues: CASVRTAGSGANVLTF. CDR3 nucleotides: TGTGCCAGTGTGAGGACGGCGGGCTCTGGGGCCAACGTCCTGACTTTC.

This clonotype was recorded at least ten times. The V gene is TRBV20-1, the J gene TRBJ2-3, with D perhaps matching TRBD2 (6 bases). The germline V gene encodes CDR1 DFQATT and CDR2 SNEGSKA (reference sequence). The CDR3 covers 15 residues. The V end was cut by 5 bases, the J end by 5 bases, with 20 bases between. The CDR3 DNA sequence: TGCAGTGCTCACCCCCCCCGGGCGGGGAAAGATACGCAGTATTTT. Translation gives CSAHPPRAGKDTQYF.